What follows are 3 T cell receptor beta chains derived from one specimen sequenced in a study of blood T cell repertoires in COVID-19 (dated by TCRdb to 2018 to 2021). Library creation used the immunoSEQ multiplex PCR assay. TCRdb re-hosts the immuneACCESS table, in-frame sequences only. Its copies lack some clones; in the studies checked, an unresolved V gene accounts for under half of them, and the cause for the rest is not known. The sample records around 300,000 clones, about 88% of which are singletons. The ten largest account for about 3% of the sample. The specimen sequenced was PBMCs or T cells enriched from blood (not recorded which). The source is a woman in her forties or fifties who had recovered from COVID-19.

This chain joins TRBV5-4 and TRBJ1-4; maybe TRBD1 (6 bases). This CDR3 has 14 residues. V was clipped by 5 bases and J by 5 bases, with 13 bases between them. Per the germline V gene, CDR1 is SGHNT and CDR2 is YYREEE (reference sequence). DNA for the CDR3: TGTGCCAGCAGTCAAGGGGGAACAAATGAAAAACTGTTTTTT. It is translated as CASSQGGTNEKLFF.

The V gene is TRBV30, the J gene TRBJ1-4; possible D gene TRBD1, 5 bases. V lost 4 bases and J 3 bases, leaving 21 bases between the germline ends. From germline, CDR1 is GTSNPN and CDR2 SVGIG (reference sequence). The CDR3 totals 17 residues. The CDR3 is CAWKWSVTKGSNEKLFF. CDR3 in DNA: TGTGCCTGGAAGTGGTCGGTGACAAAGGGGTCTAATGAAAAACTGTTTTTT.

The V and J genes are TRBV9 and TRBJ2-5; TRBD1 agrees at 7 bases. Germline trimming cut 4 bases from V and 1 base from J; bases unmatched to any gene: 10. Germline-derived CDR1 and CDR2 are SGDLS and YYNGEE. The CDR3 is 16 amino acids. The CDR3 region is CASSSRQGIGQETQYF. As DNA, the CDR3 is TGTGCCAGCAGCTCCCGACAGGGTATCGGCCAAGAGACCCAGTACTTC.